Presented here are 3 T cell receptor beta chains from one specimen sequenced in a study of T-cell memory formation after mild COVID-19. From the 5' RACE reads, TCRdb called clonotypes with MiXCR, one entry per CDR3 protein. The sample contains approximately 300,000 distinct CDR3 sequences, approximately 15% of which appear only once. The material sequenced was PBMCs or a T cell subset sorted from them (not recorded which). All receptors come from a young man who had mild COVID-19 (a few samples of this study predate the infection). Cell type and time point are not known.

This clonotype was seen only a few times. CDR3 sequence reads: CASTVGASGSTDTQYF. CDR3 nucleotide sequence: TGTGCCAGCACCGTGGGGGCTAGCGGGAGCACAGATACGCAGTATTTT. This sequence joins TRBV12-3 or TRBV12-4 and TRBJ2-3; 8 nucleotides agree with TRBD2. CDR3 length: 16 residues. V lost 7 bases and J lost 0; bases outside the gene matches: 9.

This clonotype was picked up a small number of times. V and J are TRBV6-6 and TRBJ2-7; D unclear. The length of the CDR3 is 14 residues. Trimming took off 2 bases at V and 0 bases at J, with 8 bases between the two ends. Germline CDR1 reads MNHNY; CDR2 reads SVGAGI (reference sequence). As DNA, the CDR3 is TGTGCCAGCAGTTACCTACTACGCTCCTACGAGCAGTACTTC. Translated: CASSYLLRSYEQYF.

This chain joins TRBV11-2 and TRBJ2-4; 7 bases map to TRBD1. Germline trimming cut 6 bases from V and 1 base from J; bases unmatched to any gene: 6. CDR1 and CDR2 from the germline V gene are SGHAT and FQNNGV. The CDR3 consists of 15 residues. The CDR3 sequence: CASRPLQGAKNIQYF. CDR3 DNA sequence: TGTGCCAGCAGGCCCTTACAGGGGGCCAAAAACATTCAGTACTTC.